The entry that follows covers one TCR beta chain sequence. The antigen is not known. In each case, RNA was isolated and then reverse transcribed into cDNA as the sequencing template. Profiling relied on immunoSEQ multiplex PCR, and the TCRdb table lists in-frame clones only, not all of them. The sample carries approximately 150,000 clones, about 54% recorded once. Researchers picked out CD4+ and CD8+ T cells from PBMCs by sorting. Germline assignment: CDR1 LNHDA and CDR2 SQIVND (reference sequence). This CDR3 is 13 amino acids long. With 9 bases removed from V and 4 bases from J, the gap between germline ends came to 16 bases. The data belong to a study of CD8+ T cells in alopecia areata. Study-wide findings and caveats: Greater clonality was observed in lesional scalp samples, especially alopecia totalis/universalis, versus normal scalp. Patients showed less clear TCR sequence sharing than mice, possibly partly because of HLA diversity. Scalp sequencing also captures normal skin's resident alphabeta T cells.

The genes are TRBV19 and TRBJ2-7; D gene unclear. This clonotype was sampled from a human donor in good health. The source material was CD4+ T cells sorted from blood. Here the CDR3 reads CASDGPVEYEQYF. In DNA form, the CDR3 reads TGTGCCAGCGACGGGCCCGTTGAATACGAGCAGTACTTC.